This T cell receptor (beta chain) was captured in a study of identical twins. Study-wide results and caveats: Part of the zero-insertion signal could reflect confounding by invariant MAIT and iNKT cells. The study drew conclusions from cross-sectional statistical analysis, not from following the same donors.

TCRdb called the 5' RACE reads again in MiXCR, with one record for every CDR3 protein. Among about 240,000 distinct CDR3 sequences listed, roughly a tenth were seen once. This CDR3 contains 14 residues. V lost 5 bases to trimming and J lost 0 bases, with 8 bases between them. This clonotype has more than one count but fewer than ten. Its specificity is unknown. The genes are TRBV12-3 or TRBV12-4 and TRBJ1-5, with D perhaps TRBD1 (5 bases). Sample: memory T cells sorted from blood. This TCR was recovered from a man aged 45-65 years in good health. CDR3 DNA sequence: TGTGCCAGCAGTACAGGACATAGCAATCAGCCCCAGCATTTT. Translated, it gives CASSTGHSNQPQHF.